This T cell receptor (beta chain) was obtained from a study of OX40 agonist ivuxolimab in advanced cancers. The junction had 9 bases not matched to a gene; V was cut back by 4 bases and J by 8 bases. The CDR3 has 14 amino acids. CDR1 SGHRS and CDR2 YFSETQ come from the germline V gene. Assay: immunoSEQ multiplex PCR; the TCRdb copy retains only in-frame clones and omits some. This table holds 70,000 to 75,000 clones, 85% found once. The TCR originated in an adult with an advanced solid tumor such as melanoma, head and neck, liver or kidney cancer. Sequences were derived from CD4+ or CD8+ T cells sorted from blood, sampled in a trial of the OX40 agonist ivuxolimab. This chain connects TRBV5-1 to TRBJ1-2; TRBD1 matches at 9 bases. Here the CDR3 reads CASSPTGTGNGYTF. Written as DNA, the CDR3 is TGCGCCAGCAGCCCCACCGGGACAGGGAACGGCTACACCTTC.